The 20 T cell receptor delta chains below come from one sample, sequenced in a study of human gamma delta and Vdelta1 T cells. TCRdb fed the PCR reads to CATT. Of under 7,000 delta-chain clones listed, almost 9.5% are singletons. The sequenced sample consisted of naive CD27+ Vdelta1 gamma-delta T cells from blood. These receptors originate from a human donor in good health.

This clone is termed large (0.1 to 1%). Other DNA sequences of this sample code for an identical CDR3. The chain links TRDV1 to TRDJ1; D may be TRDD3 (5 bases). The germline V gene has CDR1 TSWWSYY and CDR2 QGS. The CDR3 sequence is 15 residues long. V was clipped by 4 bases and J by 6 bases, with 18 bases between them. The CDR3, as DNA: TGTGCTCTTGGGGTAACTACCGGGGGCCCTCATAAACTCATCTTT. It specifies CALGVTTGGPHKLIF.

By sample fraction, this clone is medium-sized. The chain links TRDV1 to TRDJ1; 9 nucleotides match TRDD3. J gave up 5 bases and V 2 bases, and 30 bases lay outside the gene matches. Germline V gene sequence: CDR1 TSWWSYY, CDR2 QGS. This CDR3 comprises 23 residues. In DNA form, the CDR3 reads TGTGCTCTTGGGGAATCGGGCCCGGGGTTCCTGAAATCTGGGGGATCGGTTAAAGATAAACTCATCTTT. It is translated as CALGESGPGFLKSGGSVKDKLIF.

This clone has more than one count but fewer than ten. In the same sample, other DNA sequences code for this CDR3. The gene calls are TRDV1 and TRDJ1; TRDD3 matches at 12 bases. Germline V lookup: CDR1 TSWWSYY, CDR2 QGS. The CDR3 sequence is 21 residues long. With V trimmed by 2 bases and J by 7 bases, 23 bases remained unmatched. In DNA form, the CDR3 reads TGTGCTCTTGGGGAATCCAACCGTGGACTACCTGGGGGATACGGGGTAGTTAAACTCATCTTT. It yields the protein CALGESNRGLPGGYGVVKLIF.

Points on this clone: One junction end disagrees with the germline gene, perhaps due to a read error. Different DNA sequences within this sample yield the same CDR3. The V gene is TRDV1, the J gene TRDJ1; 8 bases are shared with TRDD3. The CDR3 is 23 residues long. Germline V gene sequence: CDR1 TSWWSYY, CDR2 QGS. The DNA of the CDR3 is TGTGCTCTTGGGGAACGGGTCGTTCCCTCGGGGATACCCCACGAAATCAACACCGACAAACTCATCTTT. This translates into CALGERVVPSGIPHEINTDKLIF.

The sample holds a few counts of this clone. One base away lies a much larger clone, so this may be a sequencing read error. Other DNA variants within this sample encode the same CDR3. The gene calls are TRDV1 and TRDJ1, with TRDD3 matching over 9 bases. V lost 3 bases and J lost 0; bases outside the gene matches: 26. The CDR3 length is 23 residues. Germline CDR1 and CDR2: TSWWSYY and QGS. As DNA, the CDR3 is TGTGCTCTTGGGGAGCTAAATAAAGCCTCCCCAAGGTACTGGGGGACCTACACCGATAAACTCATCTTT. Amino acids: CALGELNKASPRYWGTYTDKLIF.

As for this clone: This may come from a read error, since a much larger clone is one base off. V and J are TRDV1 and TRDJ1; D tentatively reads TRDD2 or TRDD3 (5 bases each). Deletions cut 5 bases from V and 0 bases from J, with 31 bases between. Germline CDR1 and CDR2: TSWWSYY and QGS. The CDR3 sequence is 21 residues long. The CDR3 spells CALGHSLPSLGGPGYTDKLIF. The CDR3 DNA is TGTGCTCTTGGGCACTCCCTCCCTTCTCTCGGCGGCCCTGGGTACACCGATAAACTCATCTTT.

As concerns this clone: TCRdb shows a much larger clone's protein in place of this DNA's translation, and the two differ at residue 5, likely through a read error; the protein shown is translated from the DNA. V is TRDV1 and J is TRDJ1; D is unclear. Looked up from germline, CDR1 is TSWWSYY and CDR2 is QGS. Trimming pared 3 bases from V and 0 bases from J, leaving 11 bases between. The CDR3 has 15 residues. CDR3 DNA: TGTGCTCTTGGGGACGGTAAAACCTACACCGATAAACTCATCTTT. Translating it yields CALGDGKTYTDKLIF.

In the case of this clone: A single base is all that separates this from a far larger clone, so a read error is likely. The rearrangement joins TRDV1 to TRDJ1, with TRDD2 identical over 9 bases. Germline lookup yields CDR1 TSWWSYY and CDR2 QGS. This CDR3 spans 23 amino acids. The V and J ends lost 3 bases and 3 bases, in that order; junction bases with no gene match: 29. CDR3 in DNA: TGTGCTCTTGGGGATCGGGGAAATAGGCCTTCCTACGGCTACTGGGTATTGTCCGATAAACTCATCTTT. Residues: CALGDRGNRPSYGYWVLSDKLIF.

By proportion, this clone is medium-sized. The chain joins TRDV1 to TRDJ1; TRDD2 is a possible D gene (6 bases). This CDR3 has 20 amino acids. V dropped 5 bases and J dropped 11 bases, with 39 bases sitting between them. Germline V gene sequence: CDR1 TSWWSYY, CDR2 QGS. In nucleotides, the CDR3 is TGTGCTCTTGGGCCCCACAGGACCCTCCTACGAGTGGGACCCGCGACGGGCCTCATCTTT. Encoded protein: CALGPHRTLLRVGPATGLIF.

This clone was detected a few times. Being one base from a much bigger clone, this may be a read error. Other nucleotide sequences from this sample produce the same CDR3. The rearrangement uses TRDV1 and TRDJ1; 10 bases are a match to TRDD3. CDR3 length: 19 residues. Germline V gene data show CDR1 as TSWWSYY and CDR2 as QGS. V lost 5 bases, J lost 1 base, and 16 bases stayed unmatched. The CDR3 DNA reads TGTGCTCTTGGGACAGTCACCTTCCTAAGGGGGATACGCACCGATAAACTCATCTTT. Translated: CALGTVTFLRGIRTDKLIF.

A word on this clone: The TCRdb protein, from a much larger clone, departs from this DNA's translation at residue 9, likely by read error; the protein shown derives from the DNA. The V call is TRDV1, the J call TRDJ1; D gene ambiguous. Germline V gene data show CDR1 as TSWWSYY and CDR2 as QGS. Trimming removed 2 bases at V and 7 bases at J, with 23 bases between. The CDR3 extends over 17 amino acids. The CDR3 loop reads CALGERAVPVGLGKLIF. The DNA for the CDR3 is TGTGCTCTTGGGGAAAGGGCCGTCCCCGTCGGGCTCGGTAAACTCATCTTT.

A note on this clone: A read error is the likely source, as a far larger clone sits one nucleotide away. The rearrangement uses TRDV1 and TRDJ1, with 9 bases that match TRDD3. Germline V gene lookup returns CDR1 TSWWSYY and CDR2 QGS. The CDR3 length is 21 residues. The V gene end was trimmed by 2 bases and the J gene end by 7 bases; junction bases not matched to a gene: 26. CDR3 loop: CALGESNRGLTRGYGGVKLIF. As DNA, the CDR3 is TGTGCTCTTGGGGAATCCAACAGGGGACTAACTAGGGGATACGGGGGAGTTAAACTCATCTTT.

The chain uses TRDV1 and TRDJ1, with 10 bases fitting TRDD3. The CDR3 is made up of 21 amino acids. Germline-derived CDR1 and CDR2 are TSWWSYY and QGS. With 1 base clipped from V and 3 bases from J, the junction kept 20 bases outside the gene matches. This CDR3 reads CALGERGLRPWGILSSDKLIF. CDR3 DNA: TGTGCTCTTGGGGAACGGGGTCTACGTCCATGGGGGATACTATCTTCCGATAAACTCATCTTT.

As to this clone: TCRdb's listed protein matches a much larger clone and diverges from this DNA's translation at residue 15, likely through a read error; the protein shown comes from the DNA. This sequence joins TRDV1 and TRDJ1; 10 bases are shared with TRDD3. CDR3 length equals 16 residues. Germline loops: CDR1 TSWWSYY, CDR2 QGS. For the CDR3, the DNA is TGTGCTCTTGGGTCCTACTACGGGGGGATACGGGGTAAACTCACCTTT. Protein sequence: CALGSYYGGIRGKLTF.

By share of the sample, this clone is medium-sized. Other DNA sequences from this sample encode an identical CDR3 as well. The V gene is TRDV1, the J gene TRDJ1; either TRDD2 or TRDD3 may fit D (6 bases each). This CDR3 region has 22 residues. With 2 bases removed from V and 0 bases from J, the gap between germline ends came to 31 bases. Per the germline V gene, CDR1 is TSWWSYY and CDR2 is QGS. CDR3 coding DNA: TGTGCTCTTGGGGAAAGGGGTCTCCTACGTCGAGTGGGGGCCCCGTACACCGATAAACTCATCTTT. This gives the protein CALGERGLLRRVGAPYTDKLIF.

This sequence joins TRDV2 and TRDJ1; TRDD3 matches at 10 bases. This CDR3 comprises 12 residues. V lost 9 bases and J lost 12; bases outside the gene matches: 12. The V gene's germline CDR1 is GEAIGNYY and CDR2 EKD. The CDR3 region has the DNA TGTGCCAGTACTGGGGGATCGCTCCAATTCATCTTT. Amino acids: CASTGGSLQFIF.

This clone is medium-sized in the sample. The chain carries TRDV1 and TRDJ1, with 9 bases aligning to TRDD3. The CDR3 extends over 21 amino acids. Germline CDR1 and CDR2: TSWWSYY and QGS. Losses at the gene ends were 2 bases for V and 0 bases for J; bases not matched to a gene: 19. The CDR3 loop is CALGENIYAGIRRSYTDKLIF. The CDR3 DNA reads TGTGCTCTTGGGGAAAATATCTACGCGGGGATACGTAGATCGTACACCGATAAACTCATCTTT.

As concerns this clone: Given a much more abundant clone one base away, this may be a read error. This same CDR3 is encoded by further DNA sequences in the sample. The V gene is TRDV1, the J gene TRDJ1; possibly TRDD3 for D (6 bases). CDR1 and CDR2 from the germline V gene are TSWWSYY and QGS. This CDR3 has 17 residues. The V end was cut by 5 bases, the J end by 0 bases, with 19 bases between. CDR3: CALGQAYVGAYTDKLIF. The CDR3 region has the DNA TGTGCTCTTGGGCAGGCTTACGTGGGGGCGTACACCGATAAACTCATCTTT.

This clone was seen only a few times. A far larger clone lies a single base away; this is likely a read error. The chain uses TRDV1 and TRDJ1, with 10 bases aligning to TRDD3. Germline assignment: CDR1 TSWWSYY and CDR2 QGS. This CDR3 is built from 18 residues. The CDR3, as DNA: TGTGCTCTTGGGGACCCGAGTACTGGGGGATCGTACACCGATAACCTCATCTTT. Amino acid sequence: CALGDPSTGGSYTDNLIF.

This clone was detected a few times. The likely explanation is a read error, given a far larger clone one base away. The same CDR3 arises from other DNA sequences in this sample as well. This sequence joins TRDV1 and TRDJ1; maybe TRDD2 (8 bases). The CDR3 is made up of 15 amino acids. Germline values: CDR1 TSWWSYY, CDR2 QGS. The CDR3 nucleotides are TGTGCTCTTTGCCTTCCTAAGGGATACACTGATAAACTCATCTTT. The encoded protein is CALCLPKGYTDKLIF.